A selection of T cell receptor beta chains follows, all from one sample in a study of response to subunit inactivated influenza vaccine. MiXCR was run by TCRdb on the RT-PCR reads, yielding one entry per CDR3 protein. In the table there are roughly 570,000 distinct CDR3 sequences, 14% of which are singletons. The sample consisted of PBMCs from blood, taken 12 days after vaccination. All receptors derive from a man aged 50 or older who received an inactivated influenza vaccine. The CDR3 runs from the conserved cysteine through the conserved F or W. The order of the fields is V gene, J gene, CDR3 protein.

TRBV9	TRBJ1-1	CASSFGTVTEAFF
TRBV6-1	TRBJ1-6	CASSMDREDPSPLHF
TRBV7-2	TRBJ2-5	CASSFNRDQETQYF
TRBV20-1	TRBJ1-2	CSARREDRVAGYTF
TRBV29-1	TRBJ2-7	CSGLAGRDEQYF
TRBV20-1	TRBJ2-6	CSPLDGGSGANVLTF
TRBV9	TRBJ2-7	CASSRLGTGSYEQYF
TRBV4-3	TRBJ2-5	CASSLRQGLMETQYF
TRBV20-1	TRBJ2-7	CTLSREHRGEQYF
TRBV10-2	TRBJ2-7	CASSEKFGTGGLDEQYF
TRBV19	TRBJ2-7	CASSLAGTGNREQYF
TRBV20-1	TRBJ2-3	CSAPGTRGDTQYF
TRBV4-2	TRBJ2-7	CASSQEFRDYEQYF
TRBV4-3	TRBJ2-1	CASSQGRGFYNEQFF
TRBV5-4	TRBJ2-1	CASSLGTGLAGGTYNEQFF
TRBV20-1	TRBJ1-6	CSAREQAPRSPLHF
TRBV30	TRBJ2-4	CAWSVGRNIQYF
TRBV20-1	TRBJ2-2	CSARDRLRNTGELFF
TRBV20-1	TRBJ2-5	CSARAQLEAQYF
TRBV4-1	TRBJ2-2	CASSGTGVVTGELFF
TRBV4-2	TRBJ2-2	CASSPLTSNTGELFF
TRBV6-5	TRBJ2-7	CASSNQGFGEQYF
TRBV12-3/TRBV12-4	TRBJ2-3	CASSQSGSGTGHTQYF
TRBV7-9	TRBJ2-5	CASSFPGWGETQYF
TRBV4-2	TRBJ1-1	CASSQLGGQGGTEAFF
TRBV29-1	TRBJ2-7	CSVDGGTSYEQYF
TRBV9	TRBJ2-2	CASSVPRLAGNTGELFF
TRBV4-2	TRBJ2-1	CASSQRTGTSAYNEQFF
TRBV2	TRBJ2-7	CASSTDSASSYEQYF
TRBV6-5	TRBJ2-5	CASSSSGRAIETQYF
TRBV24-1	TRBJ2-3	CATSAFPAADTQYF
TRBV5-1	TRBJ2-1	CASSLPGLAGGHEQFF
TRBV20-1	TRBJ2-7	CSARDASGGYEQYF
TRBV2	TRBJ1-2	CASRVETGGSGYTF
TRBV5-5	TRBJ2-7	CASSLELAGGPSYEQYF
TRBV4-3	TRBJ2-7	CASSQVFAGGTYEQYF
TRBV7-2	TRBJ1-4	CASSLMGGANEKLFF
TRBV12-3/TRBV12-4	TRBJ2-1	CASSRQGRPYNEQFF
TRBV29-1	TRBJ2-3	CSVAWAGRRTDTQYF
TRBV7-2	TRBJ2-7	CASSLGFTSGRYF
TRBV7-2	TRBJ1-4	CASSLALGGNEKLFF
TRBV7-2	TRBJ2-1	CASSPQGTGEQFF
TRBV20-1	TRBJ1-1	CSAVTGTGGRTEAFF
TRBV7-9	TRBJ1-5	CASSPGQGRNQPQHF
TRBV6-2/TRBV6-3	TRBJ2-2	CASSMTGPARGLFF
TRBV4-3	TRBJ2-7	CASSQGTSGGFSSYEQYF
TRBV5-1	TRBJ2-5	CASSLAPGLGGVPQYF
TRBV5-6	TRBJ1-2	CASSIGQGYGYTF
TRBV7-2	TRBJ2-2	CASSLTQTANTGELFF
TRBV12-3/TRBV12-4	TRBJ2-5	CASSFERGGRETQYF
TRBV6-1	TRBJ2-3	CASTSGGTRGPDTQYF
TRBV29-1	TRBJ2-5	CSVGAPTSSQETQYF
TRBV12-3/TRBV12-4	TRBJ1-3	CASSLTQGNTIYF
TRBV6-5	TRBJ1-1	CASSSGLRAFF